The T cell receptor (beta chain) under discussion was sequenced for a study of regulatory T cells. Amplification used 52 TRBV primers and 13 TRBJ primers. Assay: immunoSEQ multiplex PCR; the TCRdb copy retains only in-frame clones and omits some. In the table there are about 35,000 clones, around 89% of which are singletons. To note about this clone: Its target is not known.

Patients aged 2 to 39 years had fewer naive T cells. In germline, CDR1 is LNHDA, CDR2 SQIVND (reference sequence). The length of the CDR3 is 14 residues. The V gene end was trimmed by 7 bases and the J gene end by 1 base; junction bases not matched to a gene: 6. Study-wide results and caveats: Hydrophobic residues at CDR3 positions 6 and 7 were enriched in conventional CD4+ T cells of CD3G-deficient patients.

The sequencing input was conventional CD4+ T cells sorted from blood. The chain carries TRBV19 and TRBJ1-1; TRBD1 aligns across 7 bases. This TCR derives from a person in their late teens or twenties with CD3G deficiency. The CDR3 region is CASKSRDRNTEAFF. The DNA of the CDR3 is TGTGCCAGTAAATCCCGGGACAGGAACACTGAAGCTTTCTTT.